One and the same sample provided the 21 T cell receptor beta chains below, sequenced in a study of cytomegalovirus exposure and HLA in healthy donors. With 60 Vbeta and 13 Jbeta primers, the PCR was carried out. Repertoires were generated with immunoSEQ multiplex PCR, while TCRdb's copy carries only in-frame clones and drops some. The table has approximately 110,000 clones, more than 60% seen once. Sequenced: PBMCs. The receptors originated from an older woman in good health and CMV-seropositive.

This clone was recorded only once. The chain is built from TRBV6-5 and TRBJ1-3; TRBD1 matches at 11 bases. The germline CDR1 and CDR2 sequences are MNHEY and SVGAGI. This CDR3 has 16 amino acids. V gave up 4 bases and J gave up 1 base; unmatched junction bases: 3. The CDR3 DNA is TGTGCCAGCAGTTTGGACAGGGGGCGATCTGGAAACACCATATATTTT. Translated: CASSLDRGRSGNTIYF.

The chain recombines TRBV18 with TRBJ2-2; 7 bases align to TRBD1. Germline CDR1 reads KGHSH; CDR2 reads LQKENI. CDR3 length equals 16 residues. With 2 bases clipped from V and 6 bases from J, the junction kept 9 bases outside the gene matches. The CDR3 spells CASSPKTGRLPGELFF. DNA of the CDR3: TGTGCCAGCTCACCAAAGACAGGGCGGCTCCCCGGGGAGCTGTTTTTT.

This clone was counted once. V usage is TRBV18 and J usage is TRBJ1-1, with D maybe TRBD1 (5 bases). The CDR3 is made up of 14 amino acids. The germline gives CDR1 KGHSH, CDR2 LQKENI. V gave up 6 bases and J gave up 0 bases, with 11 bases separating them. The CDR3 nucleotides are TGTGCCAGCTCGAACACAGGTATGAACACTGAAGCTTTCTTT. Its translation is CASSNTGMNTEAFF.

The V gene is TRBV7-3, the J gene TRBJ1-1, with 9 bases that match TRBD1. The CDR3 is made up of 14 amino acids. Germline V gene data show CDR1 as SGHTA and CDR2 as FQGTGA. With 4 bases clipped from V and 4 bases from J, the junction kept 4 bases outside the gene matches. CDR3 sequence: CASSSRTGATEAFF. The CDR3 bases are TGTGCCAGCAGCTCTCGGACAGGGGCCACTGAAGCTTTCTTT.

The CDR3 coding sequence is TGTGCCAGCAGTTCCGGGGGACCAGCTAACTATGGCTACACCTTC. It codes for CASSSGGPANYGYTF. This chain joins TRBV7-2 and TRBJ1-2; TRBD1 might be the D (5 bases). The CDR3 totals 15 residues. Germline V lookup: CDR1 SGHTA, CDR2 FQGNSA. Trimming stripped 6 bases from V and 0 bases from J, with 14 bases between.

The J gene is TRBJ2-3, the V gene TRBV25-1; 13 bases line up with TRBD2. The CDR3 is 18 amino acids. Germline V gives CDR1 MGHDK, CDR2 SYGVNS. V dropped 4 bases and J dropped 4; count of bases not matched to a gene: 11. Here the CDR3 DNA reads TGTGCCAGCAGTGCGTCGATCGGGACTAGCGGGGAGGCAGATACGCAGTATTTT. Translated: CASSASIGTSGEADTQYF. The full variable domain, its missing parts supplied by reference TRBV25-1 and TRBJ2-3, is EADIYQTPRYLVIGTGKKITLECSQTMGHDKMYWYQQDPGMELHLIHYSYGVNSTEKGDLSSESTVSRIRTEHFPLTLESARPSHTSQYLCASSASIGTSGEADTQYFGPGTRLTVL.

This sequence joins TRBV6-1 and TRBJ1-1, with 8 bases lining up with TRBD1. The germline CDR1 and CDR2 sequences are MNHNS and SASEGT. The CDR3 contains 14 residues. The trim removed 4 bases at V and 1 base at J, leaving 2 bases unmatched. The CDR3 bases are TGTGCCAGCAGTGCCGGGACAGGGAACACTGAAGCTTTCTTT. Protein: CASSAGTGNTEAFF.

CDR3 coding DNA: TGCGCCAGCAGCTCCAGGGGTCTGGGCACAGATACGCAGTATTTT. This sequence encodes CASSSRGLGTDTQYF. The chain couples TRBV5-1 to TRBJ2-3; tentative D call: TRBD1 (6 bases). Trimming cost V 3 bases and J 1 base, with 12 bases left between them. Germline V lookup: CDR1 SGHRS, CDR2 YFSETQ. This CDR3 contains 15 residues.

V usage is TRBV6-6 and J usage is TRBJ2-7, with 9 bases matching TRBD1. Trimming cost V 4 bases and J 3 bases; bases outside gene matches: 10. Germline loops: CDR1 MNHNY, CDR2 SVGAGI (reference sequence). The CDR3 is made up of 16 amino acids. In nucleotides, the CDR3 is TGTGCCAGCAGTTCGGACAGGGGTGAGGGGTACTACGAGCAGTACTTC. Protein: CASSSDRGEGYYEQYF.

In this sample, this clone turned up a few times. Here the CDR3 DNA reads TGTGCCTGGAGTGAACAGGGTTACGGCAACACCTTC. Amino acid sequence: CAWSEQGYGNTF. V gene TRBV30 combines with J gene TRBJ1-2, with D maybe TRBD1 (6 bases). Trimming cost V 1 base and J 12 bases, with 15 bases left between them. CDR1 GTSNPN and CDR2 SVGIG come from the germline V gene (reference sequence). The CDR3 totals 12 residues.

The rearrangement links TRBV18 to TRBJ2-5; D gene ambiguous. The CDR3 has 14 residues. The germline V and J ends were trimmed by 1 base and 0 bases, with 6 bases remaining between them. In germline, CDR1 is KGHSH, CDR2 LQKENI. The CDR3 region is CASSPRRNQETQYF. DNA of the CDR3: TGTGCCAGCTCACCACGGAGAAACCAAGAGACCCAGTACTTC.

The chain carries TRBV5-3 and TRBJ1-2; 9 bases agree with TRBD1. TRBV5-3 carries the ORF label, with uncertain function. Trimming cost V 2 bases and J 2 bases; bases outside gene matches: 7. The CDR3 totals 16 residues. CDR3 in amino acids: CARSFAQGAVNYGYTF. The CDR3 nucleotides are TGTGCCAGAAGCTTTGCACAGGGGGCCGTGAACTATGGCTACACCTTC.

This chain connects TRBV7-2 to TRBJ2-7; D uncertain. The length of the CDR3 is 13 residues. The V gene lost 5 bases and the J gene lost 5 bases, with 13 bases spanning the gap. The germline gives CDR1 SGHTA, CDR2 FQGNSA. CDR3 sequence reads: CASSRLQLNEQYF. In DNA form, the CDR3 reads TGTGCCAGCAGCCGCCTCCAGTTAAACGAGCAGTACTTC.

The J gene is TRBJ1-2, the V gene TRBV5-6; 10 nucleotides match TRBD1. The CDR3 has 15 residues. V lost 3 bases, J lost 3 bases, and 5 bases stayed unmatched. In germline, CDR1 is SGHDT, CDR2 YYEEEE. The DNA of the CDR3 is TGTGCCAGCAGCTACGGGACAGGGGAGCACTATGGCTACACCTTC. The encoded protein is CASSYGTGEHYGYTF. The full variable domain, completed using reference TRBV5-6 and TRBJ1-2, is DAGVTQSPTHLIKTRGQQVTLRCSPKSGHDTVSWYQQALGQGPQFIFQYYEEEERQRGNFPDRFSGHQFPNYSSELNVNALLLGDSALYLCASSYGTGEHYGYTFGSGTRLTVV.

The genes are TRBV7-6 and TRBJ1-2; tentatively, D is TRBD1 (6 bases). V was cut by 5 bases and J by 3 bases, with 19 bases left in between. This CDR3 comprises 16 residues. Germline V lookup: CDR1 SGHVS, CDR2 FNYEAQ. CDR3 sequence reads: CASSPLIGQTDYGYTF. The DNA for the CDR3 is TGTGCCAGCAGCCCACTAATCGGACAGACCGACTATGGCTACACCTTC.

V usage is TRBV5-6 and J usage is TRBJ2-5; 16 positions agree with TRBD2. Trimming at V came to 4 bases and at J to 3 bases, leaving 9 bases not matched to a gene. The CDR3 covers 18 residues. CDR1 SGHDT and CDR2 YYEEEE come from the germline V gene. As DNA, the CDR3 is TGTGCCAGCAGCCGGTTTGGGACTAGCGGGAGGGAAAAAGAGACCCAGTACTTC. Translated, it gives CASSRFGTSGREKETQYF.

The CDR3: CASGWGDSATSVGANVLTF. As DNA, the CDR3 is TGTGCTAGTGGTTGGGGGGACAGCGCGACTTCGGTTGGGGCCAACGTCCTGACTTTC. The J gene is TRBJ2-6, the V gene TRBV12-5; D may be TRBD1 (7 bases). There are 19 residues in the CDR3. The germline V and J ends were trimmed by 4 bases and 3 bases, with 22 bases remaining between them. The germline V gene has CDR1 LGHNT and CDR2 FRNRAP.

V and J are TRBV9 and TRBJ2-7, with 7 positions matching TRBD1. Germline loops: CDR1 SGDLS, CDR2 YYNGEE. J gave up 3 bases and V 0 bases, and 6 bases lay outside the gene matches. The CDR3 is 15 residues long. CDR3 coding DNA: TGTGCCAGCAGCGTAGCTCTTGCAGGGGGCTACGAGCAGTACTTC. Translated, it gives CASSVALAGGYEQYF.

The chain couples TRBV9 to TRBJ2-2; 9 positions agree with TRBD2. The CDR3 length is 17 residues. The germline gives CDR1 SGDLS, CDR2 YYNGEE. V shed 6 bases, J shed 0 bases, and the junction held 9 bases outside the gene matches. CDR3 loop: CASTALAGLTNTGELFF. The CDR3, as DNA: TGTGCCAGCACGGCGCTAGCGGGGCTTACGAACACCGGGGAGCTGTTTTTT. Full variable domain (rest looked up from reference TRBV9 and TRBJ2-2): DSGVTQTPKHLITATGQRVTLRCSPRSGDLSVYWYQQSLDQGLQFLIQYYNGEERAKGNILERFSAQQFPDLHSELNLSSLELGDSALYFCASTALAGLTNTGELFFGEGSRLTVL.

V and J are TRBV9 and TRBJ2-3, with 7 nucleotides matching TRBD1. CDR1 SGDLS and CDR2 YYNGEE come from the germline V gene. The CDR3 sequence is 15 residues long. V gave up 4 bases and J gave up 5 bases; unmatched junction bases: 10. The DNA for the CDR3 is TGTGCCAGCAGCCCCCGGACAGGAAGTGTAGATACGCAGTATTTT. Translating gives CASSPRTGSVDTQYF.

The chain is built from TRBV2 and TRBJ2-7; D is unclear. The germline CDR1 and CDR2 sequences are SNHLY and FYNNEI. V dropped 4 bases and J dropped 3 bases, with 10 bases sitting between them. The CDR3 has 13 residues. CDR3 DNA sequence: TGTGCCAGCAGTGTGGTACAGAACTACGAGCAGTACTTC. This translates into CASSVVQNYEQYF.